Here is one T cell receptor (beta chain) with its context. What it recognizes is unknown. This specimen comes from a study of cytomegalovirus exposure and HLA in healthy donors. Notes on the study in general: Beyond CMV serostatus, there was no information to go on about immune exposure.

The PCR was carried out with 60 Vbeta primers and 13 Jbeta primers. Generated by immunoSEQ multiplex PCR, the TCRdb table keeps only in-frame clones and is missing some. The sample carries 240,000 or so clones, 81% recorded once. This CDR3 contains 17 residues. Per the germline V gene, CDR1 is SGHNT and CDR2 is YYREEE (reference sequence). V was pared by 4 bases and J by 8 bases, with 17 bases of the junction left unmatched. The V gene is TRBV5-4, the J gene TRBJ1-4; 7 bases map to TRBD1. Material: PBMCs. The sequence was obtained from an older woman in good health and CMV-seropositive. CDR3 sequence: CASSPSPNRGEVEKLFF. DNA for the CDR3: TGTGCCAGCAGCCCATCCCCAAACAGGGGAGAGGTCGAAAAACTGTTTTTT.